The table lists the clone carrying this T cell receptor (beta chain) with a count of one. These data originate in a study of T cell changes during pregnancy in multiple sclerosis. This CDR3 has 12 residues. V gave up 4 bases and J gave up 1 base, with 5 bases separating them. The germline CDR1 and CDR2 sequences are SGHDT and YYEEEE. Some clones are missing from TCRdb's copy, which holds only in-frame ones; the method was immunoSEQ multiplex PCR. Found here are roughly 64,000 clones, roughly 90% of them singletons; the top ten hold roughly 1.4%. This clonotype originated in a female donor with multiple sclerosis, enrolled in a pregnancy study. V is TRBV5-6 and J is TRBJ1-1, with D hard to call. The source was peripheral blood, collected in the second trimester of pregnancy. In nucleotides, the CDR3 is TGTGCCAGCAGCCCACAGAACACTGAAGCTTTCTTT. Encoded protein: CASSPQNTEAFF.